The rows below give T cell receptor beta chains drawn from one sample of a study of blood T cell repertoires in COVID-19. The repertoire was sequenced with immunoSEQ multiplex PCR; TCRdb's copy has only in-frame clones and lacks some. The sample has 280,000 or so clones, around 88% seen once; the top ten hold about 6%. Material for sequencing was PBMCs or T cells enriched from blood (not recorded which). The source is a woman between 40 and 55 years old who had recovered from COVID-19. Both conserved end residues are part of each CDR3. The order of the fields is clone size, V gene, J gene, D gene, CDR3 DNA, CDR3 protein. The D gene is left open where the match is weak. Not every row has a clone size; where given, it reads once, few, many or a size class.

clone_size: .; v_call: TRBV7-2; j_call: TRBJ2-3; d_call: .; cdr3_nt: TGTGCCAGCAGCTGGGGTAGCGGAGATACGCAGTATTTT; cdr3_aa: CASSWGSGDTQYF
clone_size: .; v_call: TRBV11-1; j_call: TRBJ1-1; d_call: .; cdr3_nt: TGTGCCAGCAGCGAGGGCCAATCCCCTGAAGCTTTCTTT; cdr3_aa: CASSEGQSPEAFF
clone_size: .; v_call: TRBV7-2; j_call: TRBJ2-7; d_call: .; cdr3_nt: TGTGCCAGCAGCTTAGGGCTAGCGCTAAGCTCCTACGAGCAGTACTTC; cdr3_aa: CASSLGLALSSYEQYF
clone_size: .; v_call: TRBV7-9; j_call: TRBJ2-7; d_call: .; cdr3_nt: TGTGCCAGCACCCTATACGAGCAGTACTTC; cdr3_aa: CASTLYEQYF
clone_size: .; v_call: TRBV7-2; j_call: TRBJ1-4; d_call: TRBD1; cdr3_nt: TGTGCCAGCAGCTCGGGACAGCGTGCAACTAATGAAAAACTGTTTTTT; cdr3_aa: CASSSGQRATNEKLFF
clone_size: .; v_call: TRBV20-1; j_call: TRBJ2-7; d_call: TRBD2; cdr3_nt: TGCAGTGCTAGTGGACTAGCGGGCTACGAGCAGTACTTC; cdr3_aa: CSASGLAGYEQYF
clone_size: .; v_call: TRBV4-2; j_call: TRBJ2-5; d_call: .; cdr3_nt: TGTGCCAGCAGCCCTGGACAGCTACAACAAGAGACCCAGTACTTC; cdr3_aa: CASSPGQLQQETQYF
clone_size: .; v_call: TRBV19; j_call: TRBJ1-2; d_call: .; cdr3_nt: TGTGCCAGTAGTGCAGGCTCGGAATATGGCTACACCTTC; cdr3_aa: CASSAGSEYGYTF
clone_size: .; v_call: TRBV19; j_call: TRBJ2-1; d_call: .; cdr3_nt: TGTGCCAGCCGTAAACAGGGCATCGAGCAGTTCTTC; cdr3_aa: CASRKQGIEQFF
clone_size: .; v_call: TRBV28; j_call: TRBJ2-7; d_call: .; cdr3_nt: TGTGCCAGCAGGACAGGACAGAGCCTCTACGAGCAGTACTTC; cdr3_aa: CASRTGQSLYEQYF
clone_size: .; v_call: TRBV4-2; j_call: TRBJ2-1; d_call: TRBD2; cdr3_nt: TGTGCCAGCAGCCAAGGCGGGACTAGCGGGTCCGACAATGAGCAGTTCTTC; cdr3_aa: CASSQGGTSGSDNEQFF
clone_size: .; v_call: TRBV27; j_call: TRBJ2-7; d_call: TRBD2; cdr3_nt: TGTGCCAGCAGTTTCCGACTAGCGGGAATACCGAGCTCCTACGAGCAGTACTTC; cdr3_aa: CASSFRLAGIPSSYEQYF
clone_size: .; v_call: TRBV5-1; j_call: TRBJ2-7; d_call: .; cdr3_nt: TGCGCCAGCAGCCTCCCGGAGGGGGCCCACGAGCAGTACTTC; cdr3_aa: CASSLPEGAHEQYF
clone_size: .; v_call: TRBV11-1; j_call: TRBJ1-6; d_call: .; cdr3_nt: TGTGCCAGCAGCTTAGAACGCGGGGCCAATTCACCCCTCCACTTT; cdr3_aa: CASSLERGANSPLHF
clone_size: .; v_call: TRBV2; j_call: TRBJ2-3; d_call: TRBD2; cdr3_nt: TGTGCCAGCAGTGAAGGGGGGAGGGATGAGGGCACAGATACGCAGTATTTT; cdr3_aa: CASSEGGRDEGTDTQYF
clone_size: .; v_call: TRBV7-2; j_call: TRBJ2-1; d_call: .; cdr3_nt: TGTGCCAGCAGCTTAGAGGCCGGGGGAATACTTTACAATGAGCAGTTCTTC; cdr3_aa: CASSLEAGGILYNEQFF
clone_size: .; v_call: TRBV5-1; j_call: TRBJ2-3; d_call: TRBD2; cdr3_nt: TGCGCCAGCAGCCAGCTAGCGGGAAGAACAGATACGCAGTATTTT; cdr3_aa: CASSQLAGRTDTQYF
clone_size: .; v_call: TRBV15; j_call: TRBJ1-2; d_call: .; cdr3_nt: TGTGCCACCAGCAGAGTGGCCTCAACAGGAAACTATGGCTACACCTTC; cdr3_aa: CATSRVASTGNYGYTF
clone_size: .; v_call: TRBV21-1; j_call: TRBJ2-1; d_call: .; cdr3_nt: TGTGCCAGCAGCGGGGACAGGGGACTCAATGAGCAGTTCTTC; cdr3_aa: CASSGDRGLNEQFF
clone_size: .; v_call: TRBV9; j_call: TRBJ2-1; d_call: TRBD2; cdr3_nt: TGTGCCAGCAGCTCAAGCGGGAGGACCTACAATGAGCAGTTCTTC; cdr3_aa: CASSSSGRTYNEQFF
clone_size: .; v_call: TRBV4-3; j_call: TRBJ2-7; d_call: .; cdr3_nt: TGCGCCAGCAGCCAAGACCCCAGCGCGGACTACGAGCAGTACTTC; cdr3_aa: CASSQDPSADYEQYF
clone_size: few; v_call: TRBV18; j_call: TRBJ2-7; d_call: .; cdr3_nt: TGTGCCAGCTCACCACGGACTACCTACGAGCAGTACTTC; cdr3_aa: CASSPRTTYEQYF
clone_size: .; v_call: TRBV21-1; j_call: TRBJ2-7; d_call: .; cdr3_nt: TGTGCCAGCAGCGCCCCGGGACTTTCCCCCTACGAGCAGTACTTC; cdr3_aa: CASSAPGLSPYEQYF
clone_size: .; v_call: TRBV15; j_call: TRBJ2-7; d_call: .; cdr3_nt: TGTGCCACCAGCAACCCGAGAAGAGGCCTTTCCTACGAGCAGTACTTC; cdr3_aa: CATSNPRRGLSYEQYF
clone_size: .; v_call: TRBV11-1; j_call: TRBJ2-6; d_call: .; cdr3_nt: TGTGCCAGCAGCTTAGCGTATTCCTCTGGGGCCAACGTCCTGACTTTC; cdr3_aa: CASSLAYSSGANVLTF
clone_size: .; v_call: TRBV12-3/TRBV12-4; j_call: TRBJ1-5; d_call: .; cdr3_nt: TGTGCCAGCAGTATACAGGGAGCTCAGCCCCAGCATTTT; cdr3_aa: CASSIQGAQPQHF
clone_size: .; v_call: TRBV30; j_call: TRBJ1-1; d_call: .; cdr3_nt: TGTGCCTGGAGTTTAAGCGTTGAAGCTTTCTTT; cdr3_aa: CAWSLSVEAFF
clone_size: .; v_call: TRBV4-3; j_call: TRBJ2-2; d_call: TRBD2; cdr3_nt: TGCGCCAGCAGCCAATCCTCGGGGTGGTTAAGCGGGAGCAACACCGGGGAGCTGTTTTTT; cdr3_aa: CASSQSSGWLSGSNTGELFF
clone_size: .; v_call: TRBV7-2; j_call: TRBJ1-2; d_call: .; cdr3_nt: TGTGCCAGCAGCCCGGAAGGGGCAGGAGTTAACTATGGCTACACCTTC; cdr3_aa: CASSPEGAGVNYGYTF
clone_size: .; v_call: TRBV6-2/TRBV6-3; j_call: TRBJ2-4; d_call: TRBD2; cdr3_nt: TGTGCCAGCAGTCCCCTCGGTGCGGGAGGTTCCAAAAACATTCAGTACTTC; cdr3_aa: CASSPLGAGGSKNIQYF
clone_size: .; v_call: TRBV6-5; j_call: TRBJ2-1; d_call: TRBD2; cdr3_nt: TGTGCCAGCAGTTACTCGAAGGGCGGGAGAGAGCAGTTCTTC; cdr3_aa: CASSYSKGGREQFF
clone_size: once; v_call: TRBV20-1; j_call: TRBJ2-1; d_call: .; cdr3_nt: TGCAGTGCTAGTGGTCTGGCGGGGATAGGTGGGAATGAGCAGTTCTTC; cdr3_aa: CSASGLAGIGGNEQFF
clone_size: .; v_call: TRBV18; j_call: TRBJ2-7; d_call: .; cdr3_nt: TGTGCCAGCTCACCACAGCCAAGCTACGAGCAGTACTTC; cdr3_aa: CASSPQPSYEQYF
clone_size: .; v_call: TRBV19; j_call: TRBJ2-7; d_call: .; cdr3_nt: TGTGCCAGTAGTATTCCGTCCGGCGAGCAGTACTTC; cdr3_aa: CASSIPSGEQYF
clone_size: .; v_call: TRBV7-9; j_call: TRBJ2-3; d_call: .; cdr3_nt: TGTGCCAGCAGCCGAGGTCTAGATACGCAGTATTTT; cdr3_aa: CASSRGLDTQYF
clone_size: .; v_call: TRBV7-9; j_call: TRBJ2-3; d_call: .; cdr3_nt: TGTGCCAGCAGCTTAGGCGGGAAAATTTACTTT; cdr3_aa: CASSLGGKIYF
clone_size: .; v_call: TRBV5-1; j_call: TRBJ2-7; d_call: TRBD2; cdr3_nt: TGCGCCAGCAGCGCGACTAGCGGGGCGTACGAGCAGTACTTC; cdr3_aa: CASSATSGAYEQYF
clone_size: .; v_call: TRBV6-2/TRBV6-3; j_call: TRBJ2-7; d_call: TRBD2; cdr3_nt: TGTGCCAGCAGTTACACTAGCGCCACCTACGAGCAGTACTTC; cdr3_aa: CASSYTSATYEQYF
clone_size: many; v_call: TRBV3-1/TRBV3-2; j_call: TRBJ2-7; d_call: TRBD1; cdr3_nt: TGTGCCAGCAGCCAAGGAACAGGGGAAGGCGAGCAGTACTTC; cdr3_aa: CASSQGTGEGEQYF
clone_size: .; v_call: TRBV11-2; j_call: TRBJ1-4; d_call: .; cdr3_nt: TGTGCCAGCAGCGTACTTACAGGGAATGAAAAACTGTTTTTT; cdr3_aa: CASSVLTGNEKLFF
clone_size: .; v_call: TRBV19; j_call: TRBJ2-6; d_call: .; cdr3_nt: TGTGCCAGTAGTCCCCGTTACGGTTTGGGGGCCAACGTCCTGACTTTC; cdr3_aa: CASSPRYGLGANVLTF
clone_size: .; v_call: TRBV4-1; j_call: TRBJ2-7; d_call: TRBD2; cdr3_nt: TGCGCCAGCAGCCGAACTAGCGGGAGGGCCTACGAGCAGTACTTC; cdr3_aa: CASSRTSGRAYEQYF
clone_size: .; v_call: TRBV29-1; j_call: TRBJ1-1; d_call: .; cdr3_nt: TGCAGCGTTGCGGGGGTTGTGGGTGTGAACACTGAAGCTTTCTTT; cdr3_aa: CSVAGVVGVNTEAFF
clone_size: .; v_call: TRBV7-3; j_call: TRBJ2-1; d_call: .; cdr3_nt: TGTGCCAGCAGCTTAAGCGGTAGCTTAGATGAGCAGTTCTTC; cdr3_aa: CASSLSGSLDEQFF
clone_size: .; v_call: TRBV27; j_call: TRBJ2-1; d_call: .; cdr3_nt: TGTGCCAGCAGTCCTGGGACTCACTCCTACAATGAGCAGTTCTTC; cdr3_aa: CASSPGTHSYNEQFF
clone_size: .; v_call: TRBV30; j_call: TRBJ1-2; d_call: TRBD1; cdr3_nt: TGTGCCTGGAGTGAATCACGACAGGGACGCGGCTACACCTTC; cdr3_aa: CAWSESRQGRGYTF
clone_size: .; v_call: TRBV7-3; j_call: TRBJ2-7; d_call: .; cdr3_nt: TGTGCCAGCAGCATGGACGGGGCGGGGGAGCAGTACTTC; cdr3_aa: CASSMDGAGEQYF
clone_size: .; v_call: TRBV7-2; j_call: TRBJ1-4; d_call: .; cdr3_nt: TGTGCCAGCAGCTTAGGTGGGAGGGATGGGGAAAAACTGTTTTTT; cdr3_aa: CASSLGGRDGEKLFF